The rows below give T cell receptor beta chains drawn from one sample of a study of blood T cell repertoires in COVID-19. Sequenced by immunoSEQ multiplex PCR; TCRdb stores in-frame clones only, minus some. The table lists about 130,000 clones, just over 85% of them singletons. Sequencing was carried out using PBMCs or T cells enriched from blood (not recorded which). Every receptor here comes from a man in his fifties who had recovered from COVID-19. CDR3s include the opening cysteine and the closing phenylalanine or tryptophan. The D gene is left open where the match is weak. Size values are once, few and many counts, or a class for expanded clones, and some rows have none.

v_gene,abundance,j_gene,d_gene,CDR3aa,CDR3nt
TRBV29-1,once,TRBJ1-2,-,CSVEDRGGFGYTF,TGCAGCGTTGAAGATCGGGGAGGGTTTGGCTACACCTTC
TRBV5-1,-,TRBJ2-2,-,CASHGDSGMNTGELFF,TGCGCCAGTCATGGGGATTCGGGGATGAACACCGGGGAGCTGTTTTTT
TRBV24-1,-,TRBJ1-4,TRBD1,CATSDLRQGEFTNEKLFF,TGTGCCACCAGTGATTTGCGACAGGGGGAATTCACTAATGAAAAACTGTTTTTT
TRBV21-1,-,TRBJ1-5,-,CASSKQGFNQPQHF,TGTGCCAGCAGCAAACAGGGTTTCAATCAGCCCCAGCATTTT
TRBV7-2,-,TRBJ1-2,TRBD1,CASSSRDRVYGYTF,TGTGCCAGCAGCTCACGGGACAGGGTCTATGGCTACACCTTC
TRBV28,-,TRBJ1-1,-,CASRPPLGARNTEAFF,TGTGCCAGCAGACCCCCCTTGGGGGCGAGGAACACTGAAGCTTTCTTT
TRBV5-1,-,TRBJ1-6,-,CASTLASSYNSPLHF,TGCGCCAGCACGCTAGCGAGTTCCTATAATTCACCCCTCCACTTT
TRBV7-8,-,TRBJ2-7,TRBD2,CASSLAIAGASEQYF,TGTGCCAGCAGCTTAGCGATAGCGGGAGCGTCCGAGCAGTACTTC
TRBV7-9,few,TRBJ1-6,TRBD1,CASSFGADRGQSPLHF,TGTGCCAGCAGCTTCGGAGCGGACAGGGGGCAATCACCCCTCCACTTT
TRBV1,few,TRBJ2-2,-,CTSSQAPLLAGGPRNGELFF,TGCACCAGCAGCCAAGCCCCCCTACTAGCGGGGGGGCCGAGGAACGGGGAGCTGTTTTTT
TRBV5-1,-,TRBJ2-1,-,CASGVGRGLRNEQFF,TGCGCCAGCGGTGTGGGGCGGGGATTAAGGAATGAGCAGTTCTTC
TRBV5-1,-,TRBJ1-2,TRBD1,CASSSITRTGNYGYTF,TGCGCCAGCAGCTCAATCACTCGGACAGGAAACTATGGCTACACCTTC
TRBV10-3,-,TRBJ2-5,TRBD1,CAISDGTGRETQYF,TGTGCCATCAGTGATGGGACAGGGCGAGAGACCCAGTACTTC
TRBV3-1/TRBV3-2,-,TRBJ2-7,TRBD1,CASSRAPGQGYEQYF,TGTGCCAGCAGTCGAGCCCCGGGACAGGGTTACGAGCAGTACTTC
TRBV3-1/TRBV3-2,-,TRBJ2-3,-,CASSQDRGAYFTDTQYF,TGTGCCAGCAGCCAAGACCGGGGGGCTTATTTCACAGATACGCAGTATTTT
TRBV5-4,-,TRBJ1-2,TRBD1,CASSSPGTDGYTF,TGTGCCAGCAGCTCGCCCGGGACAGATGGCTACACCTTC
TRBV5-6,-,TRBJ1-2,-,CASSLGRGNYGYTF,TGTGCCAGCAGCTTGGGAAGGGGTAACTATGGCTACACCTTC
TRBV28,-,TRBJ2-3,-,CASSSHPPQDTQYF,TGTGCCAGCAGTTCCCACCCTCCGCAGGATACGCAGTATTTT
TRBV9,-,TRBJ1-3,-,CASSVESGGNTIYF,TGTGCCAGCAGCGTAGAGAGTGGAGGTAACACCATATATTTT
TRBV5-6,-,TRBJ1-6,-,CASQLAETAGSPLHF,TGTGCCAGCCAGCTCGCCGAGACGGCGGGATCACCCCTCCACTTT
TRBV7-9,-,TRBJ1-5,TRBD1,CASGTQGAQPQHF,TGTGCCAGCGGAACGCAGGGGGCCCAGCCCCAGCATTTT
TRBV9,-,TRBJ1-4,-,CASSVDPRATNEKLFF,TGTGCCAGCAGCGTAGACCCCAGGGCAACTAATGAAAAACTGTTTTTT
TRBV24-1,-,TRBJ2-3,TRBD2,CATSDLGQGPLSSSGRIGTDTQYF,TGTGCCACCAGTGATTTGGGACAGGGGCCTCTATCTTCTAGCGGGAGGATTGGCACAGATACGCAGTATTTT
TRBV9,-,TRBJ1-5,-,CASSVDGDNQPQHF,TGTGCCAGCAGCGTAGACGGAGACAATCAGCCCCAGCATTTT
TRBV21-1,-,TRBJ2-7,-,CASSNEGQEGPYEQYF,TGTGCCAGCAGCAACGAAGGACAGGAGGGTCCATACGAGCAGTACTTC
TRBV18,-,TRBJ2-1,TRBD1,CASSPGTGPLGEQFF,TGTGCCAGCTCACCAGGGACAGGTCCTTTGGGCGAGCAGTTCTTC
TRBV5-3,-,TRBJ1-3,TRBD1,CARSLVLRQGTRNTIYF,TGTGCCAGAAGCTTGGTATTGCGACAGGGGACTCGAAACACCATATATTTT
TRBV28,-,TRBJ2-4,TRBD1,CASRTGQNIQYF,TGTGCCAGCAGGACGGGACAGAACATTCAGTACTTC
TRBV5-6,-,TRBJ1-2,TRBD1,CASSLPGTESKGYTF,TGTGCCAGCAGCTTGCCGGGGACAGAGTCTAAGGGCTACACCTTC
TRBV28,-,TRBJ1-6,-,CASSPEESPLHF,TGTGCCAGCAGCCCGGAGGAATCACCCCTCCACTTT
TRBV30,-,TRBJ1-1,TRBD1,CAWHRGLTEAFF,TGTGCCTGGCACAGGGGGCTAACTGAAGCTTTCTTT
TRBV11-2,few,TRBJ1-6,-,CATEGDRRSSYNSPLHF,TGTGCCACCGAAGGAGACAGGCGGAGCTCCTATAATTCACCCCTCCACTTT
TRBV5-4,once,TRBJ2-3,TRBD1,CASSTAGGRVNTQYF,TGTGCCAGCAGCACCGCAGGGGGACGCGTGAATACGCAGTATTTT
TRBV24-1,-,TRBJ2-2,-,CATAVEGGNTGELFF,TGTGCCACCGCCGTGGAGGGCGGGAACACCGGGGAGCTGTTTTTT
TRBV4-3,-,TRBJ2-2,TRBD2,CASRLAGNTGELFF,TGCGCCAGCAGGTTAGCGGGGAACACCGGGGAGCTGTTTTTT
TRBV11-2,-,TRBJ2-3,TRBD2,CASSLARTSGRLTQYF,TGTGCCAGCAGCCTGGCCCGGACTAGCGGGAGGTTAACGCAGTATTTT
TRBV24-1,-,TRBJ1-2,TRBD1,CATSDSGTGYGYTF,TGTGCCACCAGTGACTCCGGGACAGGCTATGGCTACACCTTC
TRBV6-5,-,TRBJ2-2,TRBD1,CASSSQGAGTGELFF,TGTGCCAGCAGTTCACAGGGGGCCGGGACCGGGGAGCTGTTTTTT
TRBV4-1,-,TRBJ2-7,-,CASSQSHGYEQYF,TGCGCCAGCAGCCAATCCCACGGCTACGAGCAGTACTTC
TRBV18,-,TRBJ1-5,TRBD1,CASSPGTGGMFQPQHF,TGTGCCAGCTCACCCGGGACAGGGGGAATGTTTCAGCCCCAGCATTTT
TRBV11-2,-,TRBJ1-2,TRBD1,CASSAKGNRGRDGYTF,TGTGCCAGCAGCGCCAAAGGGAACAGGGGCAGGGATGGCTACACCTTC
TRBV28,few,TRBJ2-1,-,CASGAVGSYNEQFF,TGTGCCAGCGGGGCAGTAGGTTCCTACAATGAGCAGTTCTTC
TRBV24-1,-,TRBJ1-1,-,CATSPSGRTEAFF,TGTGCCACCAGTCCGTCAGGTCGCACTGAAGCTTTCTTT
TRBV19,-,TRBJ1-6,-,CASSPTGYNSPLHF,TGTGCCAGTAGTCCGACAGGTTATAATTCACCCCTCCACTTT
TRBV3-1/TRBV3-2,-,TRBJ1-2,-,CASSQEAYVTDLNYGYTF,TGTGCCAGCAGCCAAGAAGCTTATGTGACTGATCTTAACTATGGCTACACCTTC
TRBV6-6,-,TRBJ1-5,TRBD1,CASSTVDRKSQPQHF,TGTGCCAGCAGTACCGTGGACAGGAAAAGTCAGCCCCAGCATTTT
TRBV6-5,once,TRBJ1-1,TRBD1,CASSYRQGKVTEAFF,TGTGCCAGCAGTTATCGACAGGGGAAGGTCACTGAAGCTTTCTTT
TRBV7-2,-,TRBJ2-7,TRBD1,CASSPTTGGFYEQYF,TGTGCCAGCAGCCCGACGACAGGGGGCTTCTACGAGCAGTACTTC
TRBV4-3,-,TRBJ1-2,-,CASSQGLVGSGYGYTF,TGCGCCAGCAGCCAAGGACTGGTCGGGTCAGGGTATGGCTACACCTTC
TRBV9,-,TRBJ1-2,-,CASSVGQNYGYTF,TGTGCCAGCAGCGTAGGACAGAACTATGGCTACACCTTC